This TCR beta chain is drawn from a study of blood T cell repertoires in COVID-19. Study details: Researchers got acute and convalescent COVID-19 samples from the United States, Italy and Spain. T cells, B-cell-depleted T cells, or PBMCs provided the cDNA or gDNA that served as material.

The CDR3 contains 14 residues. V was pared by 3 bases and J by 13 bases, with 17 bases between. Germline V gene lookup returns CDR1 SGDLS and CDR2 YYNGEE. Authors' processing steps: Reference gene primer amplification yielded estimated nucleated cell counts. Profiled with immunoSEQ multiplex PCR; TCRdb holds only in-frame clones, not every one. V and J calls and clone size are as listed in that table; D and trimming were resolved from the DNA. The sample has 250,000 to 300,000 clones, roughly 87% seen once. The chain combines TRBV9 with TRBJ1-6; tentatively, D is TRBD1 (5 bases). This TCR derives from a woman aged 45-59 years who had recovered from COVID-19. Sample: peripheral blood. The CDR3 DNA sequence: TGTGCCAGCAGCGAGAGTACAGGAGAAGTGCCCCTCCACTTT. Protein sequence: CASSESTGEVPLHF.